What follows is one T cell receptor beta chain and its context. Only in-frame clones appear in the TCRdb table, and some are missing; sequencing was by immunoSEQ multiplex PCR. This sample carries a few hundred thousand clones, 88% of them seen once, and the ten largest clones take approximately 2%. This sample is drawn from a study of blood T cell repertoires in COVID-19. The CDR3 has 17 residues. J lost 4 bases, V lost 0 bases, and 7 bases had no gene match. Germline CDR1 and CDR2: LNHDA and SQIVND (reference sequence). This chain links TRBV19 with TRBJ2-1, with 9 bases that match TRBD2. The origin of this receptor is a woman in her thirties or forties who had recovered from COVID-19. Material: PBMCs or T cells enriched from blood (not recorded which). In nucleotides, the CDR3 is TGTGCCAGTAGTATAGATGGTAGCGGGGGATCATACAATGAGCAGTTCTTC. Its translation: CASSIDGSGGSYNEQFF. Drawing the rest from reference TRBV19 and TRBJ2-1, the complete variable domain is DGGITQSPKYLFRKEGQNVTLSCEQNLNHDAMYWYRQDPGQGLRLIYYSQIVNDFQKGDIAEGYSVSREKKESFPLTVTSAQKNPTAFYLCASSIDGSGGSYNEQFFGPGTRLTVL.